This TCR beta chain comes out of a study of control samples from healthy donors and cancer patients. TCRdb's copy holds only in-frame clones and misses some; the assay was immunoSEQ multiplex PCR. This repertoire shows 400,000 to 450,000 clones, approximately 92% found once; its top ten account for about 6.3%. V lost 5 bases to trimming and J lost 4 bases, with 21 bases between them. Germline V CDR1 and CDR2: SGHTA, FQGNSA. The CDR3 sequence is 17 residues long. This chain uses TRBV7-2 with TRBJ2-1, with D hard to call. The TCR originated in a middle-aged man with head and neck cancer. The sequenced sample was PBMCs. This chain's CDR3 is CASSPPPSHPIYNEQFF. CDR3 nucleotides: TGTGCCAGCAGCCCCCCTCCATCCCACCCCATTTACAATGAGCAGTTCTTC.